This TCR beta chain was documented in a study of tumor-infiltrating lymphocytes in primary liver carcinoma. Study outcomes and limitations: Overlap between tumor regions exceeded overlap of tumor with adjacent tissue or blood.

Total RNA (roughly 540 ng) served as template for TCR beta cDNA synthesis primed by a constant-region primer. Modified slightly, ARM-PCR produced TCR beta libraries over three nested multiplex PCR rounds. Using its own MiXCR run on the multiplex PCR reads, TCRdb lists one record per CDR3 protein. The sample yields about 190,000 distinct CDR3 sequences, just under 85% seen once. As concerns this clonotype: Its specificity is unknown.

Co-extracted RNA and DNA came from roughly 20-30 mg of unsorted bulk tissue. Material: tumor tissue from primary liver carcinoma. The clonotype was recovered from a man between 40 and 49 years old with primary liver carcinoma and hepatitis B virus infection.

The CDR3 is CASSQGAVGANVLTF. The CDR3 DNA is TGTGCCAGCAGCCAAGGAGCAGTTGGGGCCAACGTCCTGACTTTC. This chain connects TRBV14 to TRBJ2-6, with unresolved D. The CDR3 consists of 15 residues. With 1 base removed from V and 3 bases from J, the gap between germline ends came to 7 bases. Per the germline V gene, CDR1 is SGHDN and CDR2 is FVKESK.